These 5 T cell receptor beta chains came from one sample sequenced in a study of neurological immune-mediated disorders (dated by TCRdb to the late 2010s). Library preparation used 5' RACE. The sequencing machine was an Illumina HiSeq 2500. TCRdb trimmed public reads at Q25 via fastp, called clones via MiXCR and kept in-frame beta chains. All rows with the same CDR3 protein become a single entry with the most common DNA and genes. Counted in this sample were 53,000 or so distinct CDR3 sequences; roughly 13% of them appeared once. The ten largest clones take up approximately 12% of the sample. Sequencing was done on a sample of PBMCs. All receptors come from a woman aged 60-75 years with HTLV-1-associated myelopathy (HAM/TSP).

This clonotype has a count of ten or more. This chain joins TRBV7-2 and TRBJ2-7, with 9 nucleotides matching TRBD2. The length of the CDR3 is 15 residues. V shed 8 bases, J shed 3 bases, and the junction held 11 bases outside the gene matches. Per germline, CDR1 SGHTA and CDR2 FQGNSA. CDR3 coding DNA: TGTGCCAGCGCCAATAGCGGGAGTTCTTTCTACGAGCAGTACTTC. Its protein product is CASANSGSSFYEQYF.

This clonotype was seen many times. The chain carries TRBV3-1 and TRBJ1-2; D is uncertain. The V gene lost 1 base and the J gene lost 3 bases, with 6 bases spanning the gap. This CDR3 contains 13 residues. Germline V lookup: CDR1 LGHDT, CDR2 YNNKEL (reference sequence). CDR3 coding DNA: TGTGCCAGCAGCCAAGTACTCGACTATGGCTACACCTTC. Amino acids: CASSQVLDYGYTF.

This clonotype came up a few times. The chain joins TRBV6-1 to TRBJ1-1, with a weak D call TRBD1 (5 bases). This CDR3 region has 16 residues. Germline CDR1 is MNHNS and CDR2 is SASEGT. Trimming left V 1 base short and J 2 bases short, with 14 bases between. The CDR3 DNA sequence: TGTGCCAGCAGTGAAGTTGAGACAGAGTCTAACACTGAAGCTTTCTTT. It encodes CASSEVETESNTEAFF.

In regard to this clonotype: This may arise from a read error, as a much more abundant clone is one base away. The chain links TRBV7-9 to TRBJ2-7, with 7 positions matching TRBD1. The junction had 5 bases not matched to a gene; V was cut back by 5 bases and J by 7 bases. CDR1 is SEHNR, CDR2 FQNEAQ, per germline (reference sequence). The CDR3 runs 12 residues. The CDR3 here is CASSHQGEEQYF. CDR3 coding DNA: TGTGCCAGCAGCCACCAGGGGGAGGAGCAGTACTTC.

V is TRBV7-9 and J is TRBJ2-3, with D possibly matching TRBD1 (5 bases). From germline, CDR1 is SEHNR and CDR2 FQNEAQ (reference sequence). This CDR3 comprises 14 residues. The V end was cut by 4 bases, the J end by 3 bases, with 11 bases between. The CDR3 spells CASSSGPGTDTQYF. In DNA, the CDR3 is TGTGCCAGCAGCTCTGGGCCAGGGACAGATACGCAGTATTTT.